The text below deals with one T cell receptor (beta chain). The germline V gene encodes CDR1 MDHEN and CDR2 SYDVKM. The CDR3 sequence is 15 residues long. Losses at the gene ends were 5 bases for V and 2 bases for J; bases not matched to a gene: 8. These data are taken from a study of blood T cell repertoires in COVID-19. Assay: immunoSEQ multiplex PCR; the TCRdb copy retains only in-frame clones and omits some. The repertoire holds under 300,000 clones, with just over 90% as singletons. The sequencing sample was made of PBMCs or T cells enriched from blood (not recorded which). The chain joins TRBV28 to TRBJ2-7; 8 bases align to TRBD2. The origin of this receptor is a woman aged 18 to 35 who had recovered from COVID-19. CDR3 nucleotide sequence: TGTGCCAGCAGTCCCTCTCAGGGACTAGCCTACGAGCAGTACTTC. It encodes CASSPSQGLAYEQYF.